The 27 T cell receptor beta chains presented below share a single source sample, sequenced in a study of blood T cell repertoires in COVID-19. Clones were read by immunoSEQ multiplex PCR, and TCRdb kept only the in-frame ones, dropping some. The sample lists under 250,000 clones; roughly four fifths were seen once. Sequences were obtained from peripheral blood. These receptors were taken from a woman in her 40s with acute or convalescent COVID-19.

This clone was picked up a small number of times. The chain employs TRBV10-3 and TRBJ2-3; TRBD1 matches at 11 bases. V gave up 6 bases and J gave up 4 bases; unmatched junction bases: 6. Per germline, CDR1 ENHRY and CDR2 SYGVKD. The CDR3 is made up of 15 amino acids. The CDR3 reads CAIRGGQGAPDTQYF. The CDR3 DNA is TGTGCCATCAGGGGAGGACAGGGGGCGCCAGATACGCAGTATTTT.

As regards this clone: Other DNA sequences in this specimen translate into the identical CDR3. The rearrangement joins TRBV10-3 to TRBJ2-1; TRBD2 aligns across 8 bases. The germline V gene has CDR1 ENHRY and CDR2 SYGVKD. J lost 3 bases, V lost 6 bases, and 7 bases had no gene match. This CDR3 has 15 amino acids. The CDR3 DNA reads as TGTGCCATCAGCGGGCCGGGGGGGGACTACAATGAGCAGTTCTTC. It encodes CAISGPGGDYNEQFF.

The chain employs TRBV6-5 and TRBJ2-7; TRBD1 agrees at 9 bases. Germline V CDR1 and CDR2: MNHEY, SVGAGI. Trimming cost V 8 bases and J 4 bases; bases outside gene matches: 12. The CDR3 has 15 amino acids. For the CDR3, the DNA is TGTGCCAGCGGGGACTTCGGGACAGGGTCGTACGAGCAGTACTTC. As protein: CASGDFGTGSYEQYF.

V usage is TRBV12-5 and J usage is TRBJ2-3, with 7 nucleotides matching TRBD2. Looked up from germline, CDR1 is LGHNT and CDR2 is FRNRAP. J lost 2 bases, V lost 5 bases, and 4 bases had no gene match. The CDR3 runs to 14 residues. In DNA form, the CDR3 reads TGTGCTAGTGGTCGTGGGGGGGACACAGATACGCAGTATTTT. Protein product: CASGRGGDTDTQYF.

This clone has just a few counts. The J gene is TRBJ2-6, the V gene TRBV5-1; TRBD2 is a possible D gene (6 bases). Between the trimmed V and J ends, which lost 4 bases and 12 bases, there was a span of 14 bases. This CDR3 comprises 13 residues. The V gene's germline CDR1 is SGHRS and CDR2 YFSETQ. CDR3 in DNA: TGCGCCAGCAGCCTAGGGACTGCTCGCGTCCTGACTTTC. Translated, it gives CASSLGTARVLTF.

The rearrangement uses TRBV6-1 and TRBJ1-5; D is perhaps TRBD1 (5 bases). CDR3 size: 17 residues. V lost 3 bases to trimming and J lost 7 bases, with 22 bases between them. Germline V gene lookup returns CDR1 MNHNS and CDR2 SASEGT. CDR3 in amino acids: CASSDGSRRGSGQPQHF. In DNA, the CDR3 is TGTGCCAGCAGTGATGGATCACGTCGGGGGTCCGGCCAGCCCCAGCATTTT.

This chain uses TRBV7-9 with TRBJ2-1; weak D call: TRBD2 (6 bases). The CDR3 has 14 amino acids. V was pared by 5 bases and J by 4 bases, with 12 bases between. CDR1 is SEHNR and CDR2 is FQNEAQ in the germline V gene (reference sequence). The CDR3 nucleotides are TGTGCCAGCAGCCCCCCTCGGGGGTACAATGAGCAGTTCTTC. This translates into CASSPPRGYNEQFF.

V and J are TRBV30 and TRBJ2-3; a weak D match, TRBD2 (5 bases). The CDR3 length is 11 residues. Trimming pared 5 bases from V and 9 bases from J, leaving 12 bases between. Germline V lookup: CDR1 GTSNPN, CDR2 SVGIG (reference sequence). The CDR3, as DNA: TGTGCCTGGTACTGGACTGGAACGCAGTATTTT. This gives the protein CAWYWTGTQYF. The complete variable domain, with remaining parts taken from reference TRBV30 and TRBJ2-3, reads SQTIHQWPATLVQPVGSPLSLECTVEGTSNPNLYWYRQAAGRGLQLLFYSVGIGQISSEVPQNLSASRPQDRQFILSSKKLLLSDSGFYLCAWYWTGTQYFGPGTRLTVL.

This clone showed up just once. J is TRBJ2-5 and V is TRBV11-3; TRBD2 agrees at 7 bases. This CDR3 comprises 15 residues. In germline, CDR1 is SGHNT, CDR2 YENEEA. V lost 1 base and J lost 5; bases outside the gene matches: 7. CDR3 sequence (DNA): TGTGCCAGCAGCTTAGCCGGCAGGGAGGGGGAGACCCAGTACTTC. Its protein product is CASSLAGREGETQYF.

This clone has more than one count but fewer than ten. The CDR3 DNA is TGTGCCAGTAGTATCCTCAATGAGCAGTTCTTC. Translation gives CASSILNEQFF. This rearrangement joins TRBV19 to TRBJ2-1; the D is unclear. The CDR3 is 11 amino acids. V was trimmed by 3 bases and J by 6 bases, leaving 3 bases between them. Germline V CDR1 and CDR2: LNHDA, SQIVND (reference sequence).

This rearrangement joins TRBV2 to TRBJ1-5, with 8 positions matching TRBD1. Germline assignment: CDR1 SNHLY and CDR2 FYNNEI. The V and J ends lost 6 bases and 2 bases, in that order; junction bases with no gene match: 6. This CDR3 has 15 residues. In nucleotides, the CDR3 is TGTGCCAGCAGCCCGACAGGGGAAGGCAATCAGCCCCAGCATTTT. Protein: CASSPTGEGNQPQHF. Looking up the rest from reference TRBV2 and TRBJ1-5 gives the full variable domain: EPEVTQTPSHQVTQMGQEVILRCVPISNHLYFYWYRQILGQKVEFLVSFYNNEISEKSEIFDDQFSVERPDGSNFTLKIRSTKLEDSAMYFCASSPTGEGNQPQHFGDGTRLSIL.

The rearrangement uses TRBV6-5 and TRBJ2-1; TRBD2 aligns across 14 bases. Germline V gives CDR1 MNHEY, CDR2 SVGAGI. The CDR3 sequence is 14 residues long. J lost 7 bases, V lost 6 bases, and 2 bases had no gene match. The CDR3 here is CASRTSGGGNEQFF. In nucleotides, the CDR3 is TGTGCCAGCAGGACTAGCGGGGGGGGGAATGAGCAGTTCTTC.

The V gene is TRBV9, the J gene TRBJ1-2; unclear D gene. Trimming removed 0 bases at V and 5 bases at J, with 17 bases between. The CDR3 runs to 16 residues. CDR1 and CDR2 (germline): SGDLS, YYNGEE. The CDR3: CASSVAVQANLYGYTF. CDR3 nucleotide sequence: TGTGCCAGCAGCGTAGCCGTGCAGGCGAACCTATATGGCTACACCTTC.

This sequence joins TRBV19 and TRBJ2-2, with 12 bases identical to TRBD1. With 3 bases clipped from V and 1 base from J, the junction kept 6 bases outside the gene matches. The CDR3 has 18 residues. Germline V gene sequence: CDR1 LNHDA, CDR2 SQIVND (reference sequence). The CDR3 bases are TGTGCCAGTAGTATTGAGGGGGACAGGGGGCGGAACACCGGGGAGCTGTTTTTT. The encoded protein is CASSIEGDRGRNTGELFF.

The chain joins TRBV6-5 to TRBJ1-2; D is perhaps TRBD1 (6 bases). Germline V gives CDR1 MNHEY, CDR2 SVGAGI. The CDR3 consists of 14 residues. V was trimmed by 7 bases and J by 5 bases, leaving 17 bases between them. The DNA for the CDR3 is TGTGCCAGCATTCCCGACAGGTGGGTTTATGGCTACACCTTC. This sequence encodes CASIPDRWVYGYTF.

This clone turned up a few times. V usage is TRBV15 and J usage is TRBJ2-2; 9 nucleotides agree with TRBD2. With 1 base clipped from V and 6 bases from J, the junction kept 3 bases outside the gene matches. Germline V CDR1 and CDR2: LNHNV, YYDKDF (reference sequence). The CDR3 totals 15 residues. CDR3 nucleotide sequence: TGTGCCACCAGCAGAGGAGGGACTAGCCCCGGGGAGCTGTTTTTT. Its protein product is CATSRGGTSPGELFF.

The chain recombines TRBV24-1 with TRBJ2-2; 12 bases are shared with TRBD2. Per the germline V gene, CDR1 is KGHDR and CDR2 is SFDVKD. Trimming took 6 bases from V and 5 from J; bases not matched to a gene: 12. CDR3 length: 18 residues. The DNA for the CDR3 is TGTGCCACCAGTAAGGGACTAGCGGGCCTAATGGGGACCGGGGAGCTGTTTTTT. Amino acids: CATSKGLAGLMGTGELFF.

The V gene is TRBV27, the J gene TRBJ1-6; possibly TRBD1 for D (5 bases). The V end was cut by 9 bases, the J end by 4 bases, with 22 bases between. The CDR3 has 17 amino acids. Germline V gives CDR1 MNHEY, CDR2 SMNVEV (reference sequence). CDR3 bases: TGTGCCAGTGCCTCCCCCCAGGGTGGTTTTTATAATTCACCCCTCCACTTT. Protein: CASASPQGGFYNSPLHF.

This clone was recorded only once. V usage is TRBV5-6 and J usage is TRBJ2-7, with TRBD1 as a possible D gene (6 bases). Germline V lookup: CDR1 SGHDT, CDR2 YYEEEE. V was clipped by 5 bases and J by 0 bases, with 12 bases between them. CDR3 length: 14 amino acids. As DNA, the CDR3 is TGTGCCAGCAGGGAACAGGGAAACTCCTACGAGCAGTACTTC. Its protein is CASREQGNSYEQYF.

The chain links TRBV5-1 to TRBJ2-1; 9 positions match TRBD2. Germline loops: CDR1 SGHRS, CDR2 YFSETQ. The trim removed 2 bases at V and 3 bases at J, leaving 18 bases unmatched. This CDR3 is 20 amino acids long. The CDR3 is CASSFGLGVAGERDYNEQFF. CDR3 nucleotides: TGCGCCAGCAGCTTTGGGCTCGGGGTAGCGGGAGAGAGAGACTACAATGAGCAGTTCTTC.

The chain couples TRBV15 to TRBJ2-7; 8 bases fit TRBD1. This CDR3 contains 13 residues. V lost 5 bases and J lost 5; bases outside the gene matches: 5. Germline CDR1 reads LNHNV; CDR2 reads YYDKDF (reference sequence). The CDR3 loop is CATSPDRGDEQYF. The CDR3 DNA follows: TGTGCCACCAGCCCTGACAGGGGCGACGAGCAGTACTTC.

This clone was picked up a small number of times. This sequence joins TRBV11-1 and TRBJ2-1; 7 bases match TRBD1. The V and J ends lost 2 bases and 7 bases, in that order; junction bases with no gene match: 5. The germline CDR1 and CDR2 sequences are SGHAT and FQDESV (reference sequence). This CDR3 has 14 residues. As DNA, the CDR3 is TGTGCCAGCAGCTTAAGGCAGGGGGTAAATGAGCAGTTCTTC. Protein product: CASSLRQGVNEQFF.

This chain links TRBV2 with TRBJ2-7, with D perhaps matching TRBD2 (6 bases). Germline V CDR1 and CDR2: SNHLY, FYNNEI. This CDR3 contains 15 residues. The germline V and J ends were trimmed by 6 bases and 0 bases, with 15 bases remaining between them. The CDR3 nucleotides are TGTGCCAGCAGCCGGGACTTATGGAGCTCCTACGAGCAGTACTTC. Its protein is CASSRDLWSSYEQYF.

J is TRBJ1-1 and V is TRBV7-8; D not resolved. The CDR3 runs to 15 residues. Germline loops: CDR1 SGHVS, CDR2 FQNEAQ. The V gene lost 4 bases and the J gene lost 5 bases, with 17 bases spanning the gap. The CDR3 DNA reads TGTGCCAGCAGCTCTTCGCGGTTTGAGCAGACTGAAGCTTTCTTT. Translating it yields CASSSSRFEQTEAFF.

Concerning this clone itself: At one end, the junction sequence differs from germline, possibly due to a read error. CDR3 sequence reads: CASSDSGGYGYTF. DNA for the CDR3: TGTGCCAGCAGTGACTCAGGAGGCTATGGCTACACCTTC. J is TRBJ1-2 and V is TRBV6-5; D is ambiguous. Germline loops: CDR1 MNHEY, CDR2 SVGAGI. CDR3 size: 13 residues.

This chain links TRBV15 with TRBJ1-1; TRBD1 matches 8 bases. The CDR3 is made up of 16 amino acids. Trimming cost V 4 bases and J 0 bases; bases outside gene matches: 7. Germline CDR1 reads LNHNV; CDR2 reads YYDKDF (reference sequence). This chain's CDR3 is CATSTDRAGMNTEAFF. In DNA form, the CDR3 reads TGTGCCACCAGCACGGACAGGGCCGGGATGAACACTGAAGCTTTCTTT.

The chain is built from TRBV11-2 and TRBJ1-1, with D possibly TRBD1 on 6 matching bases. Germline V gene lookup returns CDR1 SGHAT and CDR2 FQNNGV. The ends were cut back, 6 bases at V and 4 bases at J, with 12 bases in the middle. This CDR3 region has 13 residues. CDR3 region: CASRATGSTEAFF. The CDR3 DNA reads as TGTGCCAGCAGAGCCACAGGGAGCACTGAAGCTTTCTTT.